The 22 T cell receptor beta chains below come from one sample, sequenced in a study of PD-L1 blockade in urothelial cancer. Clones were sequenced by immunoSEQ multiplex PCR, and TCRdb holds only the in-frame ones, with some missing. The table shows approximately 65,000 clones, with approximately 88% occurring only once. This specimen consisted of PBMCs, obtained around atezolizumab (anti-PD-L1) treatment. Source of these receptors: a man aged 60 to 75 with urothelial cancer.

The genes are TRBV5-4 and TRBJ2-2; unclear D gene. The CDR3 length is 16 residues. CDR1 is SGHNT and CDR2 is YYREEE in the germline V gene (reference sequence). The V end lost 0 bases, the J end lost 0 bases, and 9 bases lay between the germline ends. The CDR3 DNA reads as TGTGCCAGCAGCTTGGGAGCGCCCGCGAACACCGGGGAGCTGTTTTTT. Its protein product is CASSLGAPANTGELFF.

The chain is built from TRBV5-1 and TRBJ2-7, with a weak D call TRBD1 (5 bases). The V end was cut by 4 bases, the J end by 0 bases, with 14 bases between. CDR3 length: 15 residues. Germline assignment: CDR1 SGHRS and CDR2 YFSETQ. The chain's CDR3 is CASSRNLDTSYEQYF. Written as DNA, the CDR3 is TGCGCCAGCAGCCGAAACTTGGACACCTCCTACGAGCAGTACTTC.

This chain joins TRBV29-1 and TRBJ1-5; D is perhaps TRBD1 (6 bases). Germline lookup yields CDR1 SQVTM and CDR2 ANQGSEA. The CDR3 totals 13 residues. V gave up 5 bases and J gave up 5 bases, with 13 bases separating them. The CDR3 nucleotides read TGCAGCGTTTTGCAGGGGTCGGATCAGCCCCAGCATTTT. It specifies CSVLQGSDQPQHF.

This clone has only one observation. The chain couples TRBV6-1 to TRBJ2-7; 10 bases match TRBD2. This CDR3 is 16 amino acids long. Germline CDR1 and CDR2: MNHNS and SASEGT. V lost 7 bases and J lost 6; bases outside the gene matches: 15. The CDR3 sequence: CASIESSGSSAGEQYF. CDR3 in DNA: TGTGCCAGCATTGAGTCTAGCGGGAGTTCAGCGGGCGAGCAGTACTTC.

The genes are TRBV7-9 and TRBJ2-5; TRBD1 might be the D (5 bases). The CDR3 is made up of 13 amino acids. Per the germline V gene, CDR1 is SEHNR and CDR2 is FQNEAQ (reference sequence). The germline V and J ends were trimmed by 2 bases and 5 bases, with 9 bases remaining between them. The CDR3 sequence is CASSLQGRETQYF. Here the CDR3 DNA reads TGTGCCAGCAGCTTACAGGGTCGGGAGACCCAGTACTTC.

This CDR3 is CAISESWGQGRLNEQFF. The CDR3 DNA reads as TGTGCCATCAGTGAGTCATGGGGACAGGGTAGGTTGAATGAGCAGTTCTTC. The rearrangement uses TRBV10-3 and TRBJ2-1; 9 positions match TRBD1. Per the germline V gene, CDR1 is ENHRY and CDR2 is SYGVKD. Germline trimming cut 0 bases from V and 7 bases from J; bases unmatched to any gene: 10. This CDR3 is 17 amino acids long.

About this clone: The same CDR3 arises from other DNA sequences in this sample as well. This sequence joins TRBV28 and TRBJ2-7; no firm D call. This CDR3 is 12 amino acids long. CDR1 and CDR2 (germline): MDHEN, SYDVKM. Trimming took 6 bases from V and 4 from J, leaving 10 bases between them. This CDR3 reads CASSSRVYEQYF. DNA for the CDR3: TGTGCCAGCAGCTCACGCGTGTACGAGCAGTACTTC.

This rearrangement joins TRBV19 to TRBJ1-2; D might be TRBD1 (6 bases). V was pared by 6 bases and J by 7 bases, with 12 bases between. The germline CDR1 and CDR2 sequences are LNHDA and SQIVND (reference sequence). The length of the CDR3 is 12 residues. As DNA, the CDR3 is TGTGCCAGTAGCCTACAGGGACGTGGCTACACCTTC. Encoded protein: CASSLQGRGYTF.

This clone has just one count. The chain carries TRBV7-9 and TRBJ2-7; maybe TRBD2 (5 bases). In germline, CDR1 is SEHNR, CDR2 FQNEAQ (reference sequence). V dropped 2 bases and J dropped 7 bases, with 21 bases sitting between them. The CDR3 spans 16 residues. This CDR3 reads CASSLFGKGRLREQYF. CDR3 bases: TGTGCCAGCAGCTTATTTGGAAAGGGAAGACTACGTGAGCAGTACTTC.

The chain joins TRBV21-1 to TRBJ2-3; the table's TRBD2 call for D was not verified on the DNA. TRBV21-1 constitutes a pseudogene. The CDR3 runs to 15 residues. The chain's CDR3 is CASSNERGFTDTQYF. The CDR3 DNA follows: TGTGCCAGCAGCAATGAGCGGGGCTTCACAGATACGCAGTATTTT.

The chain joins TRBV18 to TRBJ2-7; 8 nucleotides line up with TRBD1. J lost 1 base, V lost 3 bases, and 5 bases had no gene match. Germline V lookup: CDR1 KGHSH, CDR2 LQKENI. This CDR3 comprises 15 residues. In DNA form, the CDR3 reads TGTGCCAGCTCACCCCGGACAGGGAGTTCCTACGAGCAGTACTTC. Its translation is CASSPRTGSSYEQYF.

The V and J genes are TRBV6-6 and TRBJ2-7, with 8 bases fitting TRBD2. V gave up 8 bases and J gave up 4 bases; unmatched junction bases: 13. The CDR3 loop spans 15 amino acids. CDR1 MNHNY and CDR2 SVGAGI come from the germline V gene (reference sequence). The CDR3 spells CASHPGGRVGYEQYF. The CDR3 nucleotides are TGTGCCAGCCACCCGGGAGGGAGGGTAGGGTACGAGCAGTACTTC.

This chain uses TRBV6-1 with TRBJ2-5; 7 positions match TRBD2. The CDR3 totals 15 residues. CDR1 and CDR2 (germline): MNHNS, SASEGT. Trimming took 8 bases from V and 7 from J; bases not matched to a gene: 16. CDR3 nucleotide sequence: TGTGCCAGCGGATTGACTAGCCAGAAGTTTGGGACCCAGTACTTC. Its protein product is CASGLTSQKFGTQYF.

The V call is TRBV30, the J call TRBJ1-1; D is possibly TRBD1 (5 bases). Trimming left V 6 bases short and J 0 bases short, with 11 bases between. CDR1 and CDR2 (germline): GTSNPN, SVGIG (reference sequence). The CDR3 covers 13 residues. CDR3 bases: TGTGCCTGCCAACAGGAAATGAACACTGAAGCTTTCTTT. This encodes CACQQEMNTEAFF.

The CDR3 DNA reads as TGTGCCACCACCACTAGCGGGGGCTTCACGGAGACCCAGTACTTC. Translated, it gives CATTTSGGFTETQYF. This chain uses TRBV15 with TRBJ2-5; 11 positions agree with TRBD2. Germline V lookup: CDR1 LNHNV, CDR2 YYDKDF (reference sequence). The CDR3 is 15 residues long. With V trimmed by 7 bases and J by 5 bases, 9 bases remained unmatched.

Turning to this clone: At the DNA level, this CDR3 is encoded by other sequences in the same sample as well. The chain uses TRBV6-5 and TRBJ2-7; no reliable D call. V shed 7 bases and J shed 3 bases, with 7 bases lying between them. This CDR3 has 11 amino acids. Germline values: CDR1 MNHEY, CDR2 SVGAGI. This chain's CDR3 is CASTSGYEQYF. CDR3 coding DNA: TGTGCCAGCACATCGGGCTACGAGCAGTACTTC.

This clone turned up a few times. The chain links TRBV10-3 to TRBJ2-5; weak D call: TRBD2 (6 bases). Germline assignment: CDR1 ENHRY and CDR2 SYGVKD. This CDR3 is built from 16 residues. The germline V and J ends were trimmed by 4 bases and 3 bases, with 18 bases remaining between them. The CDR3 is CAISGSAGPPKETQYF. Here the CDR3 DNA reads TGTGCCATCAGTGGATCGGCGGGGCCGCCGAAAGAGACCCAGTACTTC.

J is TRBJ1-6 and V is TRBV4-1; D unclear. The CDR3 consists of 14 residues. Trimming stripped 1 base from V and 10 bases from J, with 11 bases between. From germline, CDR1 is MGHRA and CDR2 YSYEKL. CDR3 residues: CASSQGGPGSPLHF. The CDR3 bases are TGCGCCAGCAGCCAAGGAGGTCCGGGGTCACCCCTCCACTTT.

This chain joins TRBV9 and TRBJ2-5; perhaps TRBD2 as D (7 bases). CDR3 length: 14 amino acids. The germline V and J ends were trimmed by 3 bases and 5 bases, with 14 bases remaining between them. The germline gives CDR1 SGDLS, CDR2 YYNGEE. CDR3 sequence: CASSGGGLMETQYF. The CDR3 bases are TGTGCCAGCAGCGGGGGGGGCTTGATGGAGACCCAGTACTTC.

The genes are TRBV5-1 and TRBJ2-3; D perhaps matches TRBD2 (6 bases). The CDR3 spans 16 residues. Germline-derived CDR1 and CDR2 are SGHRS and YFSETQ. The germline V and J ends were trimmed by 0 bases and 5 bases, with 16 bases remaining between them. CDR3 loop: CASSLAVRDKGDTQYF. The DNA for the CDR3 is TGCGCCAGCAGCTTGGCCGTGCGGGATAAGGGAGATACGCAGTATTTT.

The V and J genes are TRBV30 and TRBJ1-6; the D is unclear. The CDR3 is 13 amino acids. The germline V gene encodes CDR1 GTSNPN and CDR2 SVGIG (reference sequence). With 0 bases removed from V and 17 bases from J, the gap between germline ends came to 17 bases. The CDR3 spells CAWSVREVLRVHF. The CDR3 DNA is TGTGCCTGGAGTGTACGGGAGGTCCTCCGGGTCCACTTT.

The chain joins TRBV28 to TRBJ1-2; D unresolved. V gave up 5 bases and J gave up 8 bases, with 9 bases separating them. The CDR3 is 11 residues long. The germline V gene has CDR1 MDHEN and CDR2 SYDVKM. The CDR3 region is CASSLLSGYTF. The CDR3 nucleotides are TGTGCCAGCAGTCTCCTGAGCGGCTACACCTTC.